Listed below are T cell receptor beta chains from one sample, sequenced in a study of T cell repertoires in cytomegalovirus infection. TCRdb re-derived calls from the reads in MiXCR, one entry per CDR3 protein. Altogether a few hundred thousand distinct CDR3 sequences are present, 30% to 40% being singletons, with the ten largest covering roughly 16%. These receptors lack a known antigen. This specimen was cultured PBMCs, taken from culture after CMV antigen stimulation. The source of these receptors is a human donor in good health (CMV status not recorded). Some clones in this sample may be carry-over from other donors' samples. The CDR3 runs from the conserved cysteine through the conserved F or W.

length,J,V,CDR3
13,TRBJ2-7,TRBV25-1,CASRGQGESEQYF
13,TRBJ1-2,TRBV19,CASSIGQLYGYTF
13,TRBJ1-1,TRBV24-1,CATSDSRLTEAFF
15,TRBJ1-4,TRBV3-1,CASSQVWGANEKLFF
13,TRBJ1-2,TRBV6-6,CASSYSSQGGYTF
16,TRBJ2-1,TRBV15,CATSRDPRTGLNEQFF
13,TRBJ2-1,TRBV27,CASKMDLTSPQFF
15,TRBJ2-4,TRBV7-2,CASSLETLAKNIQYF
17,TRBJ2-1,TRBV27,CASREMRLAGRYNEQFF
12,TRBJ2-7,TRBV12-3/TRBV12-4,CASTLLGEEQYF
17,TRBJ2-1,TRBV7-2,CASSLARLAGGPNEQFF
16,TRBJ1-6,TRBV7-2,CTSSLGLGQGSAALHF
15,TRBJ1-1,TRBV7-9,CASSLATAENTEAFF
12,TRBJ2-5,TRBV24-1,CATSDRVETQYF
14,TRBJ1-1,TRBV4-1,CASSPFGRNTEAFF
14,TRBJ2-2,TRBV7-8,CASSWDRGTGELFF